The T cell receptor (beta chain) under discussion was sequenced for a study of shared clonotypes between healthy human individuals. CD45RO-negative, CCR7-positively selected cells formed the naive CD8 fraction, excluding terminally differentiated effector memory CD45RA+ cells. Execution of the assay was at deep level. Investigators spread the genomic DNA of each subset evenly over several immunoSEQ plates. The assay was immunoSEQ multiplex PCR, and TCRdb's table has in-frame clones only and misses some. The data show 1.5 million to 2.5 million clones, over 85% seen once. General study findings and limits: Clonotype sharing among donors, it was expected, would be affected by sequencing depth. Among a few donors, roughly 5.4% of naive CD4 clonotypes were found in common.

A note on this clone: Its antigen is not identified. In the same sample, other DNA sequences code for this CDR3.

Germline V lookup: CDR1 MNHEY, CDR2 SVGAGI. The CDR3 is 11 residues long. V gave up 4 bases and J gave up 6 bases, with 4 bases separating them. The chain links TRBV6-5 to TRBJ2-1, with unresolved D. The receptor was derived from a man between 18 and 35 years old in good health. The sequenced material came from naive CD8+ T cells sorted from blood. CDR3 loop: CASSSGNEQFF. As DNA, the CDR3 is TGTGCCAGCAGTTCAGGCAATGAGCAGTTCTTC.